The text below deals with one T cell receptor beta chain. Its antigen is unidentified. This sample was included in a study of cytomegalovirus exposure and HLA in healthy donors. The CDR3 totals 15 residues. Germline CDR1 is SNHLY and CDR2 is FYNNEI. V lost 9 bases and J lost 2, with 19 bases in between. Amplification used 60 Vbeta primers and 13 Jbeta primers. Measured with immunoSEQ multiplex PCR; TCRdb has only the in-frame clones, and not every one. The sample includes under 150,000 clones, around 85% of them seen just once. The study's findings and limits: Analyses of presence/absence relied on an assumption of roughly uniform sequencing depth across donors.

V usage is TRBV2 and J usage is TRBJ1-2; D not resolved. This sequence originates from a boy younger than 18 in good health and CMV-seronegative. The sequencing input was PBMCs. CDR3 nucleotides: TGTGCCAGTATTTTCCTCCTTACAGAAAACTATGGCTACACCTTC. This codes for CASIFLLTENYGYTF.